A selection of T cell receptor beta chains follows, all from one sample in a study of blood T cells in healthy people across ages. MiXCR, applied by TCRdb to the 5' RACE reads, yields one record per CDR3 protein. This sample carries hundreds of thousands of distinct CDR3 sequences, roughly 32% of them seen once, and the ten largest clones take less than 20%. Sequenced material: blood. The source of these receptors is a woman of 80 years or more in good health. The CDR3 runs from the conserved cysteine through the conserved F or W. The order of the fields is CDR3 protein, CDR3 DNA, D gene, clone size, V gene, J gene. D genes are given only for firm matches. Some rows have no size entry. The others give once, few or many, or a class for an expanded clone.

CASSFGTGASSGANVLTF,TGTGCCAGCAGCTTTGGTACAGGAGCGAGCTCTGGGGCCAACGTCCTGACTTTC,NA,NA,TRBV7-9,TRBJ2-6
CASSLGGLRGETQYF,TGTGCCAGCAGTTTAGGAGGCCTACGAGGGGAGACCCAGTACTTC,NA,few,TRBV27,TRBJ2-5
CASSGDEDTQYF,TGTGCCAGCAGTGGCGACGAAGATACGCAGTATTTT,NA,many,TRBV12-3/TRBV12-4,TRBJ2-3
CASSLTLTGGERAYEQYF,TGCGCCAGCAGCCTGACCCTAACAGGGGGCGAAAGGGCCTACGAGCAGTACTTC,TRBD1,NA,TRBV4-3,TRBJ2-7
CASSQDPSREQYF,TGTGCCAGCAGCCAGGACCCATCTCGGGAGCAGTACTTC,NA,many,TRBV7-3,TRBJ2-7
CASSLTGSSPYEQYF,TGTGCCAGCAGCTTGACAGGGAGTTCCCCCTACGAGCAGTACTTC,TRBD1,many,TRBV6-6,TRBJ2-7
CSAGGSGQNVETQYF,TGCAGTGCTGGGGGCTCGGGACAAAACGTGGAGACCCAGTACTTC,NA,many,TRBV20-1,TRBJ2-5
CASSPPRADAGPNGYTF,TGTGCCAGCAGTCCCCCTCGGGCGGACGCTGGACCCAATGGCTACACCTTC,NA,few,TRBV27,TRBJ1-2
CASSLGTGALRAFF,TGTGCCAGCAGTTTGGGGACAGGGGCCCTTAGAGCTTTCTTT,TRBD1,few,TRBV12-3/TRBV12-4,TRBJ1-1
CASSSTLGATEAFF,TGTGCCAGCAGCTCTACTCTAGGGGCCACTGAAGCTTTCTTT,NA,many,TRBV7-2,TRBJ1-1
CASTSGTGLNQPQHF,TGTGCCAGCACCTCCGGGACAGGGCTCAATCAGCCCCAGCATTTT,TRBD1,NA,TRBV5-5,TRBJ1-5
CSAQGADYGYTF,TGCAGCGCCCAGGGTGCGGACTATGGCTACACCTTC,NA,many,TRBV29-1,TRBJ1-2
CAWFRGTNEQFF,TGTGCCTGGTTCAGGGGGACGAATGAGCAGTTCTTC,TRBD1,few,TRBV30,TRBJ2-1
CASRDSYSYGYTF,TGTGCCAGCAGGGACAGCTACTCGTATGGCTACACCTTC,NA,NA,TRBV12-3/TRBV12-4,TRBJ1-2
CASGTIGRSEAYEQYF,TGTGCCAGCGGAACCATTGGGCGAAGTGAAGCATACGAGCAGTACTTC,NA,NA,TRBV6-2/TRBV6-3,TRBJ2-7
CASSPPPGVRLYGYTF,TGTGCCAGCAGTCCCCCTCCTGGCGTCAGACTCTATGGCTACACCTTC,NA,few,TRBV27,TRBJ1-2
CASKMDRGGSQPQHF,TGTGCCAGCAAGATGGACAGGGGAGGGAGTCAGCCCCAGCATTTT,TRBD1,many,TRBV6-6,TRBJ1-5
CSVLTAEAFF,TGCAGCGTCCTGACCGCTGAAGCTTTCTTT,NA,many,TRBV29-1,TRBJ1-1
CSAKVQGGNTDTQYF,TGCAGTGCTAAAGTCCAGGGGGGGAACACAGATACGCAGTATTTT,NA,many,TRBV20-1,TRBJ2-3
CASSFSRTVKNIQYF,TGTGCCAGCAGCTTCTCCCGGACAGTCAAAAACATTCAGTACTTC,NA,many,TRBV7-2,TRBJ2-4
CSVTGDGSSGHEQYF,TGCAGTGTCACAGGGGATGGATCCTCCGGTCACGAGCAGTACTTC,TRBD1,many,TRBV20-1,TRBJ2-7
CSASSDREPYEQYF,TGCAGTGCTAGCAGCGACAGGGAGCCCTACGAGCAGTACTTC,TRBD1,NA,TRBV20-1,TRBJ2-7
CASSYNSAQPQHF,TGTGCCAGCAGTTACAACAGTGCTCAGCCCCAGCATTTT,NA,NA,TRBV6-2/TRBV6-3,TRBJ1-5
CAGSRGQFITGELFF,TGTGCCGGCAGCCGGGGACAGTTCATTACCGGGGAGCTGTTTTTT,TRBD1,few,TRBV5-6,TRBJ2-2
CASRPAGLRSPLHF,TGTGCCAGCAGACCGGCGGGGCTGCGCTCACCCCTCCACTTT,NA,many,TRBV6-2/TRBV6-3,TRBJ1-6
CASSPGTYQETQYF,TGTGCCAGCAGCCCCGGGACATATCAAGAGACCCAGTACTTC,NA,many,TRBV11-2,TRBJ2-5
CASTQGQALYGYTF,TGTGCCAGCACCCAAGGACAGGCGCTTTATGGCTACACCTTC,TRBD1,NA,TRBV6-1,TRBJ1-2